Reported below is one TCR beta chain. The method was immunoSEQ multiplex PCR; TCRdb's version includes in-frame clones alone and lacks a portion of them. The top ten clones hold just under 20% of a sample with around 100,000 clones, around 87% of them seen once. This entry is derived from a study of blood T cell repertoires in COVID-19. For the study at large: Donors in the United States, Italy and Spain gave samples during acute or convalescent COVID-19. PBMCs, B-cell-depleted T cells, or T cells were the source of the cDNA or gDNA that made up the material.

The CDR3 totals 14 residues. Trimming removed 7 bases from V and 3 bases from J; junction bases left unmatched: 9. CDR1 and CDR2 from the germline V gene are LNHDA and SQIVND (reference sequence). Sequences were obtained from peripheral blood. The chain combines TRBV19 with TRBJ2-7, with TRBD2 matching over 7 bases. This clonotype originated in a human donor in a cohort sampled during active COVID-19. CDR3 loop: CASTPSSGLYEQYF. The CDR3 bases are TGTGCCAGTACCCCATCTAGCGGCCTCTACGAGCAGTACTTC. Supplemented by reference TRBV19 and TRBJ2-7, the full variable domain reads DGGITQSPKYLFRKEGQNVTLSCEQNLNHDAMYWYRQDPGQGLRLIYYSQIVNDFQKGDIAEGYSVSREKKESFPLTVTSAQKNPTAFYLCASTPSSGLYEQYFGPGTRLTVT.